One sample yielded the 2 T cell receptor beta chains listed below, sequenced in a study of T cells after yellow fever vaccination (dated by TCRdb to the late 2010s). Interpreted using the paper, the treatment or condition label stands for: live attenuated yellow fever vaccine strain. Libraries came from 5' RACE. The instrument was an Illumina HiSeq 2500. The public reads were reprocessed in TCRdb via fastp at Q25 and MiXCR, keeping in-frame beta chains. Each CDR3 protein appears once, grouped with its most common genes and DNA. This sample lists approximately 580,000 distinct CDR3 sequences; around a sixth were detected once. The ten largest make up 15% to 20% of the sample. The specimen was PBMCs, collected 4 to 5 days after the first yellow fever vaccination. These receptors all come from a young man who received the YFV17D yellow fever vaccine.

This clonotype was seen a handful of times. The gene calls are TRBV2 and TRBJ2-3, with D maybe TRBD2 (6 bases). Per germline, CDR1 SNHLY and CDR2 FYNNEI. The CDR3 consists of 14 residues. V shed 6 bases and J shed 1 base, with 11 bases lying between them. DNA for the CDR3: TGTGCCAGCAGGAGTGGGACTCGCACAGATACGCAGTATTTT. The encoded protein is CASRSGTRTDTQYF.

This clonotype was observed a handful of times. The V call is TRBV4-3, the J call TRBJ2-5, with 8 bases identical to TRBD2. This CDR3 is 16 amino acids long. J was trimmed by 2 bases and V by 4 bases; bases with no gene match: 9. Germline V lookup: CDR1 LGHNA, CDR2 YSLEER. CDR3 DNA sequence: TGCGCCAGCAGCCCCAGGGAACTAGCGGCGCAAGAGACCCAGTACTTC. Protein sequence: CASSPRELAAQETQYF.